This T cell receptor (beta chain) was identified in a study of control samples from healthy donors and cancer patients. Sequencing used immunoSEQ multiplex PCR; TCRdb keeps in-frame clones, though not all of them. The data hold some 120,000 clones, with over 75% observed a single time. V shed 5 bases, J shed 5 bases, and the junction held 9 bases outside the gene matches. The germline V gene encodes CDR1 SGHNT and CDR2 YYREEE (reference sequence). The CDR3 is 14 residues long. This receptor was identified in a man aged 55 to 70 in good health. The chain links TRBV5-4 to TRBJ1-2; 7 nucleotides align to TRBD1. Material: blood. In DNA form, the CDR3 reads TGTGCCAGCAGTCAACCGGGACAGATTTATGGCTACACCTTC. Translating gives CASSQPGQIYGYTF.